Below are 29 T cell receptor beta chains sequenced from a single sample in a study of T cell repertoires in cytomegalovirus infection. No antigens are known for them. TCRdb recomputed calls from the reads with MiXCR, one row per CDR3 protein. The sample shows 700,000 to 950,000 distinct CDR3 sequences, 30% to 35% of them seen only once. The specimen comprised cultured CD8+ T cells from PBMCs, sampled from culture after CMV antigen stimulation. The receptors here all came from a human donor in good health (CMV status not recorded). Some clones in this sample may be carry-over from other donors' samples.

The V and J genes are TRBV7-9 and TRBJ1-2, with TRBD1 matching 8 bases. CDR3 length: 14 residues. With 5 bases clipped from V and 0 bases from J, the junction kept 2 bases outside the gene matches. Per germline, CDR1 SEHNR and CDR2 FQNEAQ (reference sequence). The CDR3 loop reads CASSGGQANYGYTF. Written as DNA, the CDR3 is TGTGCCAGCAGCGGGGGACAGGCTAACTATGGCTACACCTTC.

The V gene is TRBV28, the J gene TRBJ1-1; D might be TRBD1 (6 bases). Per the germline V gene, CDR1 is MDHEN and CDR2 is SYDVKM. The CDR3 totals 16 residues. Trimming shortened V by 8 bases and J by 5 bases, and 24 bases separated the two germline ends. The chain's CDR3 is CASQERRGALETEAFF. The DNA for the CDR3 is TGTGCCAGCCAAGAAAGGAGGGGGGCTTTGGAGACTGAAGCTTTCTTT. The full variable domain, its missing parts supplied by reference TRBV28 and TRBJ1-1, is DVKVTQSSRYLVKRTGEKVFLECVQDMDHENMFWYRQDPGLGLRLIYFSYDVKMKEKGDIPEGYSVSREKKERFSLILESASTNQTSMYLCASQERRGALETEAFFGQGTRLTVV.

This clonotype occurred a few times. V is TRBV7-2 and J is TRBJ1-3, with D tentatively TRBD1 (6 bases). Per the germline V gene, CDR1 is SGHTA and CDR2 is FQGNSA. V was cut by 3 bases and J by 1 base, with 10 bases left in between. The CDR3 contains 15 residues. The CDR3 bases are TGTGCCAGCAGCTTTTGGACAGATTCTGGAAACACCATATATTTT. Protein sequence: CASSFWTDSGNTIYF. Looking up the rest from reference TRBV7-2 and TRBJ1-3 gives the full variable domain: GAGVSQSPSNKVTEKGKDVELRCDPISGHTALYWYRQSLGQGLEFLIYFQGNSAPDKSGLPSDRFSAERTGGSVSTLTIQRTQQEDSAVYLCASSFWTDSGNTIYFGEGSWLTVV.

This chain links TRBV12-3 or TRBV12-4 with TRBJ1-1, with 9 bases fitting TRBD1. Germline trimming cut 7 bases from V and 3 bases from J; bases unmatched to any gene: 15. The CDR3 has 17 residues. The CDR3 region is CASTPDNFGQGYTEAFF. CDR3 sequence (DNA): TGTGCCAGCACCCCGGACAATTTTGGACAGGGGTACACTGAAGCTTTCTTT.

This clonotype was seen ten or more times. This chain joins TRBV7-9 and TRBJ2-5; no reliable D call. V was cut by 5 bases and J by 0 bases, with 34 bases left in between. This CDR3 has 22 amino acids. From germline, CDR1 is SEHNR and CDR2 FQNEAQ (reference sequence). The CDR3 spells CASSQTAVKGKFPIRDQETQYF. As DNA, the CDR3 is TGTGCCAGCAGCCAGACGGCAGTTAAGGGTAAATTCCCGATACGCGACCAAGAGACCCAGTACTTC. Filled out from reference TRBV7-9 and TRBJ2-5, the complete variable domain reads DTGVSQNPRHKITKRGQNVTFRCDPISEHNRLYWYRQTLGQGPEFLTYFQNEAQLEKSRLLSDRFSAERPKGSFSTLEIQRTEQGDSAMYLCASSQTAVKGKFPIRDQETQYFGPGTRLLVL.

This clonotype was counted between two and nine times. This rearrangement joins TRBV12-3 or TRBV12-4 to TRBJ2-2; perhaps TRBD1 as D (5 bases). CDR3 size: 13 residues. Trimming shortened V by 8 bases and J by 5 bases, and 12 bases separated the two germline ends. CDR3 in DNA: TGTGCCAGCGAGCAGGGTAGGACCGGGGAGCTGTTTTTT. The encoded protein is CASEQGRTGELFF.

In its sample, this clonotype was seen a few times. This chain uses TRBV7-6 with TRBJ2-7; the D gene is possibly TRBD2 (6 bases). This CDR3 has 16 residues. Germline CDR1 reads SGHVS; CDR2 reads FNYEAQ. V dropped 6 bases and J dropped 0 bases, with 18 bases sitting between them. The CDR3 DNA reads as TGTGCCAGCAGTTCCGGGACGGGAGCGAGCTCCTACGAGCAGTACGTC. Its translation is CASSSGTGASSYEQYV.

The chain recombines TRBV4-1 with TRBJ2-1; 14 nucleotides line up with TRBD2. The CDR3 consists of 16 residues. The V gene's germline CDR1 is MGHRA and CDR2 YSYEKL. J gave up 5 bases and V 3 bases, and 3 bases lay outside the gene matches. CDR3 amino acids: CASSHRTSGGNNEQFF. CDR3 DNA sequence: TGCGCCAGCAGCCATCGGACTAGCGGGGGGAACAATGAGCAGTTCTTC.

Note on this clonotype: A much larger clone lies one base from this, so it may be a read error. The chain employs TRBV7-2 and TRBJ2-7; D gene uncertain. This CDR3 region has 13 residues. The germline gives CDR1 SGHTA, CDR2 FQGNSA. The CDR3 loop is CDSTMGLDYEQYF. CDR3 nucleotide sequence: TGTGACAGCACGATGGGCCTAGACTACGAGCAGTACTTC.

The rearrangement joins TRBV5-1 to TRBJ2-1; 12 bases match TRBD2. CDR1 is SGHRS, CDR2 YFSETQ, per germline. The CDR3 has 18 residues. The ends lost 4 bases at V and 4 bases at J; junction bases unmatched: 12. Here the CDR3 reads CASSPRLAGEPSYNEQFF. In nucleotides, the CDR3 is TGCGCCAGCAGCCCTAGACTAGCGGGGGAGCCTTCTTACAATGAGCAGTTCTTC.

The V gene is TRBV5-1, the J gene TRBJ1-6; D is possibly TRBD1 (6 bases). V was shortened by 5 bases and J by 6 bases, with 12 bases between the two germline ends. The CDR3 is made up of 14 amino acids. Germline CDR1 and CDR2: SGHRS and YFSETQ. The CDR3 protein is CASRATGSNSPLHF. In nucleotides, the CDR3 is TGCGCCAGCAGAGCAACAGGGTCTAATTCACCCCTCCACTTT.

The chain employs TRBV10-2 and TRBJ1-1; no reliable D call. The V gene's germline CDR1 is WSHSY and CDR2 SAAADI. The germline V and J ends were trimmed by 2 bases and 4 bases, with 8 bases remaining between them. The CDR3 length is 13 residues. The CDR3 nucleotides are TGCGCCAGCAGTGAGGTTGTGGTCACTGAAGCTTTCTTT. This translates into CASSEVVVTEAFF.

This clonotype was recorded a few times. The chain carries TRBV12-3 or TRBV12-4 and TRBJ2-1; D ambiguous. The length of the CDR3 is 13 residues. V was shortened by 5 bases and J by 3 bases, with 8 bases between the two germline ends. CDR3 sequence reads: CASSALLYNEQFF. CDR3 sequence (DNA): TGTGCCAGCAGTGCGCTACTCTACAATGAGCAGTTCTTC.

This clonotype showed up many times. The rearrangement links TRBV28 to TRBJ2-3; D unresolved. The CDR3 sequence is 14 residues long. Germline values: CDR1 MDHEN, CDR2 SYDVKM. The V and J ends lost 5 bases and 0 bases respectively, with 9 bases between them. CDR3 residues: CASSRDSSTDTQYF. CDR3 coding DNA: TGTGCCAGCAGTAGGGATTCTAGCACAGATACGCAGTATTTT.

This clonotype was found once. Germline and junction disagree at one end, which may indicate a read error. The chain uses TRBV5-3 and TRBJ1-6; D call uncertain. TRBV5-3 falls under the ORF class, with uncertain function. The CDR3 spans 14 residues. The CDR3 DNA reads TGTGCCAGCAGCTTGTTCGGGTCTTGGTCACCCCTCCACTTT. Translating gives CASSLFGSWSPLHF.

The V call is TRBV11-3, the J call TRBJ1-1; D remains ambiguous. Between the trimmed V and J ends, which lost 5 bases and 8 bases, there was a span of 15 bases. The CDR3 has 13 residues. The germline CDR1 and CDR2 sequences are SGHNT and YENEEA. CDR3 region: CASSLRRGEEAFF. The CDR3 DNA reads as TGTGCCAGCAGCCTCCGCCGGGGAGAAGAAGCTTTCTTT.

This clonotype was detected once. The rearrangement joins TRBV6-1 to TRBJ2-1; the match to TRBD2 covers 9 bases. Germline CDR1 MNHNS, CDR2 SASEGT. This CDR3 comprises 16 residues. Trimming cost V 6 bases and J 4 bases; bases outside gene matches: 10. Written as DNA, the CDR3 is TGTGCCAGCAGCTCCAATCTAGCGGGGCTTTACAATGAGCAGTTCTTC. Translated, it gives CASSSNLAGLYNEQFF.

This clonotype has just a few counts. The chain employs TRBV12-3 or TRBV12-4 and TRBJ2-5; 7 nucleotides line up with TRBD1. The V segment lost 6 bases and the J segment 4 bases; nucleotides outside the gene matches: 8. This CDR3 spans 14 amino acids. CDR3: CASSRTGPPETQYF. The CDR3 coding sequence is TGTGCCAGCAGCCGGACAGGCCCTCCAGAGACCCAGTACTTC.

This clonotype was picked up a small number of times. One junction end does not reproduce the germline sequence, and a read error may be involved. The gene calls are TRBV7-7 and TRBJ2-5, with 8 positions matching TRBD2. The CDR3 extends over 16 amino acids. In germline, CDR1 is SSHAT, CDR2 FNYEAQ (reference sequence). The CDR3 DNA follows: TGTGCTAGCAGCCCAGCCCCGCGGGGGGCCGGGGAGACCCAGTACTTC. It specifies CASSPAPRGAGETQYF.

This clonotype was seen at least ten times. V is TRBV7-8 and J is TRBJ2-5, with 9 nucleotides matching TRBD2. Unmatched junction bases numbered 3, after V lost 1 base and J lost 3 bases. Per the germline V gene, CDR1 is SGHVS and CDR2 is FQNEAQ. The CDR3 is made up of 15 amino acids. The CDR3 protein is CASSLGRGGEETQYF. In DNA, the CDR3 is TGTGCCAGCAGCTTAGGGCGGGGGGGGGAAGAGACCCAGTACTTC.

V gene TRBV20-1 combines with J gene TRBJ2-1; D uncertain. Germline V CDR1 and CDR2: DFQATT, SNEGSKA (reference sequence). Trimming shortened V by 5 bases and J by 10 bases, and 12 bases separated the two germline ends. This CDR3 has 11 residues. CDR3 amino acids: CSAQGSPEQFF. In DNA, the CDR3 is TGCAGTGCTCAAGGCAGCCCAGAGCAGTTCTTC.

This clonotype was observed a few times. The rearrangement joins TRBV5-5 to TRBJ1-5; D remains unclear. This CDR3 contains 15 residues. Trimming removed 0 bases at V and 0 bases at J, with 7 bases between. The germline gives CDR1 SGHKS, CDR2 YYEKEE (reference sequence). The CDR3 loop is CASSLVSNSNQPQHF. In DNA form, the CDR3 reads TGTGCCAGCAGCTTGGTCAGTAATAGCAATCAGCCCCAGCATTTT.

A note on this clonotype: The germline gene is not matched at one end of the junction; a read error may be the cause. The chain is built from TRBV27 and TRBJ2-1; 10 nucleotides agree with TRBD2. The CDR3 runs 16 residues. From germline, CDR1 is MNHEY and CDR2 SMNVEV (reference sequence). The CDR3 here is CASSLIGTSGDNEQFF. DNA for the CDR3: TGTGCTAGCAGTTTAATCGGAACTAGCGGGGACAATGAGCAGTTCTTC.

This chain uses TRBV12-3 or TRBV12-4 with TRBJ2-3; 7 bases are shared with TRBD2. This CDR3 has 16 amino acids. The V gene end was trimmed by 3 bases and the J gene end by 0 bases; junction bases not matched to a gene: 6. CDR3 nucleotide sequence: TGTGCCAGCAGTTTGACGAGCGGGGTTAGCACAGATACGCAGTATTTT. The encoded protein is CASSLTSGVSTDTQYF.

This clonotype was found a few times. V is TRBV7-9 and J is TRBJ1-4; D not certain. The V end lost 5 bases, the J end lost 0 bases, and 7 bases lay between the germline ends. Germline V gives CDR1 SEHNR, CDR2 FQNEAQ (reference sequence). The CDR3 sequence is 14 residues long. CDR3 nucleotides: TGTGCCAGCAGCAGAGTTGCAACTAATGAAAAACTGTTTTTT. It is translated as CASSRVATNEKLFF.

This clonotype was picked up a small number of times. The rearrangement links TRBV20-1 to TRBJ2-7; 9 bases map to TRBD1. V dropped 3 bases and J dropped 3; count of bases not matched to a gene: 9. This CDR3 has 15 amino acids. Germline-derived CDR1 and CDR2 are DFQATT and SNEGSKA (reference sequence). In DNA form, the CDR3 reads TGCAGTGCTAGGGACCGGGACAGGGCTGACTACGAGCAGTACGTC. Its translation: CSARDRDRADYEQYV.

This clonotype was counted a single time. The CDR3 nucleotides are TGCAGCGTTCGGGACAGGGTCTACGAGCAGTACTTC. This translates into CSVRDRVYEQYF. V gene TRBV29-1 combines with J gene TRBJ2-7, with TRBD1 identical over 9 bases. Germline V gene sequence: CDR1 SQVTM, CDR2 ANQGSEA. V lost 5 bases and J lost 3; bases outside the gene matches: 2. The CDR3 extends over 12 amino acids.

Comments on this clonotype: Just one base apart from a much larger clone, this may be a read error. This rearrangement joins TRBV12-3 or TRBV12-4 to TRBJ1-1; D call uncertain. The CDR3 runs 11 residues. V was trimmed by 7 bases and J by 6 bases, leaving 9 bases between them. CDR3 nucleotide sequence: TGTGCCAGCACCCTAAGGGCTGAAGCTTTCTTT. As protein: CASTLRAEAFF.

V gene TRBV2 combines with J gene TRBJ1-1, with D tentatively TRBD1 (6 bases). Germline V lookup: CDR1 SNHLY, CDR2 FYNNEI. The CDR3 is 14 amino acids. Trimming left V 0 bases short and J 4 bases short, with 9 bases between. The CDR3 region is CASSEARGGTEAFF. CDR3 in DNA: TGTGCCAGCAGTGAAGCGAGGGGGGGCACTGAAGCTTTCTTT. Full variable domain (outside the CDR3, taken from reference TRBV2 and TRBJ1-1): EPEVTQTPSHQVTQMGQEVILRCVPISNHLYFYWYRQILGQKVEFLVSFYNNEISEKSEIFDDQFSVERPDGSNFTLKIRSTKLEDSAMYFCASSEARGGTEAFFGQGTRLTVV.